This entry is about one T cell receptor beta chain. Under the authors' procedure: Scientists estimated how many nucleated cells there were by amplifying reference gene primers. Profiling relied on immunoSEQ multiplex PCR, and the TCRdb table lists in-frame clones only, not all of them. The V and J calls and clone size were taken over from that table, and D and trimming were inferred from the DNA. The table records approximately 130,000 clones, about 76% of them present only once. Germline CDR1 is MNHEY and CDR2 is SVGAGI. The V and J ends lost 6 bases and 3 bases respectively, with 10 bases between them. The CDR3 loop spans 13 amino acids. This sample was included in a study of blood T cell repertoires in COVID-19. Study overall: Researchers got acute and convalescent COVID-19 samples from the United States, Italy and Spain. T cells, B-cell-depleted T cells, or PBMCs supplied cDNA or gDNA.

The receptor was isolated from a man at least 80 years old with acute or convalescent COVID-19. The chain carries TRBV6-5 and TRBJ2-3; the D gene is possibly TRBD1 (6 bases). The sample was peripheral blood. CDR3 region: CASSTGTTDTQYF. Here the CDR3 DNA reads TGTGCCAGCAGCACCGGGACAACAGATACGCAGTATTTT.